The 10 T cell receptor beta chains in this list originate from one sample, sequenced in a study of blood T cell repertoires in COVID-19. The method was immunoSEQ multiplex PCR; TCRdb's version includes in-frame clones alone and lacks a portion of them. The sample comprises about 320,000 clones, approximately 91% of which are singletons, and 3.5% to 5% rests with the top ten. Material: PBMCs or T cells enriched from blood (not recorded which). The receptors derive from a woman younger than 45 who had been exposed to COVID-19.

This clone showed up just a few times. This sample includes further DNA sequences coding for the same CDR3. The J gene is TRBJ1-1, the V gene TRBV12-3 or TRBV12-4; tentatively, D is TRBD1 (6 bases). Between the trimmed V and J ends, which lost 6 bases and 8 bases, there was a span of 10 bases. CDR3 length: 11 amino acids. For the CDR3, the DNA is TGTGCCAGCAGCCTTGGACAGGAAGCTTTCTTT. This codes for CASSLGQEAFF.

The CDR3 DNA reads as TGTGCCAGCAGCTTTTACAGGGGCACTAGCACAGATACGCAGTATTTT. As protein: CASSFYRGTSTDTQYF. The chain links TRBV5-8 to TRBJ2-3, with TRBD1 matching over 7 bases. The trim removed 2 bases at V and 0 bases at J, leaving 6 bases unmatched. The CDR3 runs to 16 residues. Germline V gives CDR1 SGHTS, CDR2 YDEGEE.

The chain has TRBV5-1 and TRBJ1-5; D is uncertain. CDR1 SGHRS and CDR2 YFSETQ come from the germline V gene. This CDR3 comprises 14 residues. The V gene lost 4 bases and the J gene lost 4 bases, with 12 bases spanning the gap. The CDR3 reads CASSLGDGNQPQHF. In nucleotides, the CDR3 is TGCGCCAGCAGCCTAGGAGACGGGAATCAGCCCCAGCATTTT. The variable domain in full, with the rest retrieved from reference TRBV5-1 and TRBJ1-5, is KAGVTQTPRYLIKTRGQQVTLSCSPISGHRSVSWYQQTPGQGLQFLFEYFSETQRNKGNFPGRFSGRQFSNSRSEMNVSTLELGDSALYLCASSLGDGNQPQHFGDGTRLSIL.

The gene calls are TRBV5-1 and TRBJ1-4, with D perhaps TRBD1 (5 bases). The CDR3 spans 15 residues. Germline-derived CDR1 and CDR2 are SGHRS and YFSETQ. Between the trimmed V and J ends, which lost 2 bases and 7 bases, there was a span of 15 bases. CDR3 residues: CASSLQDAPGEKLFF. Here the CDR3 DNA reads TGCGCCAGCAGCTTACAGGATGCGCCAGGTGAAAAACTGTTTTTT.

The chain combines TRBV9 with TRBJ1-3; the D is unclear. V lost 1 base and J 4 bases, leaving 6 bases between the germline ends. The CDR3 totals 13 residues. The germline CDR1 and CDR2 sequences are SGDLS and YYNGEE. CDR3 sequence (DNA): TGTGCCAGCAGCGTATATCCGGGAAACACCATATATTTT. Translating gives CASSVYPGNTIYF. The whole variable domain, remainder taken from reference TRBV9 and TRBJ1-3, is DSGVTQTPKHLITATGQRVTLRCSPRSGDLSVYWYQQSLDQGLQFLIQYYNGEERAKGNILERFSAQQFPDLHSELNLSSLELGDSALYFCASSVYPGNTIYFGEGSWLTVV.

The CDR3 loop reads CASSPGPYLPDTQYF. The CDR3 nucleotides read TGTGCCAGCAGCCCGGGTCCTTATCTACCGGATACGCAGTATTTT. The chain combines TRBV27 with TRBJ2-3, with D unclear. This CDR3 is built from 15 residues. CDR1 and CDR2 from the germline V gene are MNHEY and SMNVEV (reference sequence). The ends were cut back, 6 bases at V and 6 bases at J, with 19 bases in the middle.

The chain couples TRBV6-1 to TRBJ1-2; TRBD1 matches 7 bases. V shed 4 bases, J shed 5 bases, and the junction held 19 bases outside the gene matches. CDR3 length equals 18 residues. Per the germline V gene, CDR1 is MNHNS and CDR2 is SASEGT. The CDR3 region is CASSGNTPQNRGRYGYTF. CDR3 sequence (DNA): TGTGCCAGCAGTGGTAATACCCCCCAAAACAGGGGCAGGTATGGCTACACCTTC.

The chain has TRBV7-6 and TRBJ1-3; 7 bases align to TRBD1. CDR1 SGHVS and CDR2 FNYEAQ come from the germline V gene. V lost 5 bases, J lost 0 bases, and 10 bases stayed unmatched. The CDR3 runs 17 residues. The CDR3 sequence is CASSPGTDLLSGNTIYF. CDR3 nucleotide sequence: TGTGCCAGCAGCCCCGGGACAGACCTCCTCTCTGGAAACACCATATATTTT.

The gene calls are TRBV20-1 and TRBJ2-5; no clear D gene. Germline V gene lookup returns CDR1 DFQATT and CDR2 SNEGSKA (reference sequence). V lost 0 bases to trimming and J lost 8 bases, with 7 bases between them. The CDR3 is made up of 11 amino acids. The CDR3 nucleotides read TGCAGTGCTAGAGATTTGAGTACCCAGTACTTC. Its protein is CSARDLSTQYF.

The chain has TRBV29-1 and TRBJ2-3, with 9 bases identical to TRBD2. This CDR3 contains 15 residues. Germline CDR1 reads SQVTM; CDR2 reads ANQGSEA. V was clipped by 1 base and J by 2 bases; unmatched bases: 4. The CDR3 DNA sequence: TGCAGCGTTGAAGGAATAGCGGGGGTCACAGATACGCAGTATTTT. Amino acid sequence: CSVEGIAGVTDTQYF.